These T cell receptor beta chains were read from a single sample in a study of T cell changes during pregnancy in multiple sclerosis. Generated by immunoSEQ multiplex PCR, the TCRdb table keeps only in-frame clones and is missing some. Of tens of thousands of clones listed, approximately 90% are singletons. The sample was CD4+ T cells from peripheral blood mononuclear cells, taken in the second trimester of pregnancy. The receptors were gathered from a female donor with multiple sclerosis, enrolled in a pregnancy study. The CDR3 runs from the conserved cysteine through the conserved F or W.

v_gene: TRBV30; CDR3aa: CASAGTPSSGANVLTF
v_gene: TRBV4-1; CDR3aa: CASSQPGVRATIYF
v_gene: TRBV7-2; CDR3aa: CASSPILGLPPSFYGYTF
v_gene: TRBV25-1; CDR3aa: CASSDYTTYEQYF
v_gene: TRBV5-1; CDR3aa: CASSLLPGTGTGNTIYF
v_gene: TRBV2; CDR3aa: CASSENRDSETQYF
v_gene: TRBV6-1; CDR3aa: CASSEAGGNYGYTF
v_gene: TRBV19; CDR3aa: CASSIGFYSNQPQHF
v_gene: TRBV6-6; CDR3aa: CASRGRGQNTEAFF
v_gene: TRBV10-3; CDR3aa: CAISALPQGSSGANVLTF
v_gene: TRBV5-6; CDR3aa: CASSSLTGGIGTGELFF
v_gene: TRBV28; CDR3aa: CASGGTGTYEQYF
v_gene: TRBV15; CDR3aa: CATSRETSGLTYEQYF
v_gene: TRBV9; CDR3aa: CASSVAGGLTDTQYF
v_gene: TRBV7-2; CDR3aa: CASSLPGQFYGYTF
v_gene: TRBV9; CDR3aa: CASSVGWDSVNEKLFF
v_gene: TRBV6-6; CDR3aa: CASGGLNNEQFF